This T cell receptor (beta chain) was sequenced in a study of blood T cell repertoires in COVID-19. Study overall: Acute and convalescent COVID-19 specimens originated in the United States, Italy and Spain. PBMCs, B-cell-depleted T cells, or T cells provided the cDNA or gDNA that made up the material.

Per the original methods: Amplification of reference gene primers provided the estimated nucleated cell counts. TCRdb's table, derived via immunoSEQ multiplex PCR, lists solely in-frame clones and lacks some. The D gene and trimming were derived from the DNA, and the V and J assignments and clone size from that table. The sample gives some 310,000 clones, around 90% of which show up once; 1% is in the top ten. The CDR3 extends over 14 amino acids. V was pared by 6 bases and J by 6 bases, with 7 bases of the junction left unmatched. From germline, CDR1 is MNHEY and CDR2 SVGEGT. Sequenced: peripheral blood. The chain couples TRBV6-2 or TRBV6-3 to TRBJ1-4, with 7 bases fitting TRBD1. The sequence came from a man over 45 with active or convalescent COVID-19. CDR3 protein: CASSVGTVDEKLFF. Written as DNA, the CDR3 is TGTGCCAGCAGCGTTGGGACAGTTGATGAAAAACTGTTTTTT.